Listed below are T cell receptor beta chains from one sample, sequenced in a study of siplizumab effects on memory and regulatory T cells. The assay was immunoSEQ multiplex PCR, and TCRdb's table has in-frame clones only and misses some. The table lists about 120,000 clones, around 94% of them singletons, with roughly 1.5% in the top ten. Sequencing input: non-Treg CD4+ T cells sorted from blood. These receptor sequences come from a human donor in good health. CDR3s include the opening cysteine and the closing phenylalanine or tryptophan. Fields, in order: D gene, clone size, J gene, V gene, CDR3 DNA, CDR3 protein. A D gene is named only where the DNA matches it firmly. Where a row states a size, it is once, few, many or the class of an expanded clone; other rows omit it.

d_gene: -
abundance: -
j_gene: TRBJ2-2
v_gene: TRBV11-3
CDR3nt: TGTGCCAGCAGCACAGGGAACACCGGGGAGCTGTTTTTT
CDR3aa: CASSTGNTGELFF

d_gene: -
abundance: -
j_gene: TRBJ2-7
v_gene: TRBV6-8
CDR3nt: TGTGCCAGCAGTTACCTCTTCGAGCAGTACTTC
CDR3aa: CASSYLFEQYF

d_gene: -
abundance: -
j_gene: TRBJ2-5
v_gene: TRBV5-1
CDR3nt: TGCGCCAGCAGCTTCTCTGATACGGGAGTAGAGACCCAGTACTTC
CDR3aa: CASSFSDTGVETQYF

d_gene: -
abundance: -
j_gene: TRBJ2-5
v_gene: TRBV18
CDR3nt: TGTGCCAGCTCACCACTCGGAGAGACCCAGTACTTC
CDR3aa: CASSPLGETQYF

d_gene: -
abundance: -
j_gene: TRBJ2-3
v_gene: TRBV5-6
CDR3nt: TGTGCCAGCAGCCCAGGGGTTTACGCAGATACGCAGTATTTT
CDR3aa: CASSPGVYADTQYF

d_gene: TRBD1
abundance: -
j_gene: TRBJ2-2
v_gene: TRBV6-5
CDR3nt: TGTGCCAGCAGCACCAGACAGGGTCGGCTGTTTTTT
CDR3aa: CASSTRQGRLFF

d_gene: -
abundance: -
j_gene: TRBJ1-1
v_gene: TRBV6-6
CDR3nt: TGTGCCAGCGAGGACGGGAACACTGAAGCTTTCTTT
CDR3aa: CASEDGNTEAFF

d_gene: -
abundance: -
j_gene: TRBJ2-1
v_gene: TRBV5-4
CDR3nt: TGTGCCAGCAGCTTGGGCGGGGCTAGCAGCCACAATGAGCAGTTCTTC
CDR3aa: CASSLGGASSHNEQFF

d_gene: TRBD1
abundance: -
j_gene: TRBJ2-3
v_gene: TRBV7-9
CDR3nt: TGTGCCAGCAGCCCACGACAGGGGACAGATACGCAGTATTTT
CDR3aa: CASSPRQGTDTQYF

d_gene: -
abundance: -
j_gene: TRBJ2-3
v_gene: TRBV2
CDR3nt: TGTGCCAGCAGTCGGGACGAAGGACCAGATACGCAGTATTTT
CDR3aa: CASSRDEGPDTQYF

d_gene: -
abundance: -
j_gene: TRBJ2-3
v_gene: TRBV12-5
CDR3nt: TGTGCTAGTGGGTCCGCTAGCACAGATACGCAGTATTTT
CDR3aa: CASGSASTDTQYF

d_gene: -
abundance: -
j_gene: TRBJ2-2
v_gene: TRBV6-1
CDR3nt: TGTGCCAGCAGTGAAAATCCCACCGGGGGGCTGTTTTTT
CDR3aa: CASSENPTGGLFF

d_gene: -
abundance: -
j_gene: TRBJ1-2
v_gene: TRBV27
CDR3nt: TGTGCCAGCAAGGCGGAGACTAACTATGGCTACACCTTC
CDR3aa: CASKAETNYGYTF

d_gene: TRBD2
abundance: -
j_gene: TRBJ2-1
v_gene: TRBV7-9
CDR3nt: TGTGCCAGCAACCGGATGGGACTAGCGATGAATGAGCAGTTCTTC
CDR3aa: CASNRMGLAMNEQFF

d_gene: -
abundance: -
j_gene: TRBJ2-7
v_gene: TRBV6-6
CDR3nt: TGTGCCAGCAGTTACTCGAAAGGAAACGAGCAGTACTTC
CDR3aa: CASSYSKGNEQYF

d_gene: -
abundance: -
j_gene: TRBJ1-5
v_gene: TRBV27
CDR3nt: TGTGCCAGCAGTTTAGCCGGGCCCCTCAATCAGCCCCAGCATTTT
CDR3aa: CASSLAGPLNQPQHF

d_gene: -
abundance: -
j_gene: TRBJ2-2
v_gene: TRBV6-1
CDR3nt: TGTGCCAGCAGTGAAGCGAGAGTGAGAGGAACCGGGGAGCTGTTTTTT
CDR3aa: CASSEARVRGTGELFF

d_gene: TRBD1
abundance: once
j_gene: TRBJ1-2
v_gene: TRBV6-1
CDR3nt: TGTGCCAGCAGTGGGACAGGGTTCTACAACTATGGCTACACCTTC
CDR3aa: CASSGTGFYNYGYTF

d_gene: -
abundance: -
j_gene: TRBJ1-5
v_gene: TRBV10-3
CDR3nt: TGTGCCATCAGTGACGGGACTAGTGGGCCCCAGCATTTT
CDR3aa: CAISDGTSGPQHF

d_gene: TRBD1
abundance: -
j_gene: TRBJ2-6
v_gene: TRBV5-1
CDR3nt: TGCGCCAGCAGAGTGACCATGGGACAGGGGGCGGGGGCCAACGTCCTGACTTTC
CDR3aa: CASRVTMGQGAGANVLTF

d_gene: -
abundance: -
j_gene: TRBJ2-5
v_gene: TRBV5-1
CDR3nt: TGCGCCAGCAGCTACCAAGAGACCCAGTACTTC
CDR3aa: CASSYQETQYF

d_gene: -
abundance: -
j_gene: TRBJ2-7
v_gene: TRBV5-5
CDR3nt: TGTGCCAGCAGCCAAGGGGACGGTTCCTACGAGCAGTACTTC
CDR3aa: CASSQGDGSYEQYF

d_gene: -
abundance: -
j_gene: TRBJ2-7
v_gene: TRBV6-5
CDR3nt: TGTGCCAGCAGCTCCACGGGGGCGCAGTACTTC
CDR3aa: CASSSTGAQYF

d_gene: -
abundance: -
j_gene: TRBJ2-1
v_gene: TRBV5-1
CDR3nt: TGCGCCAGCAGCGGAGTGTGGGCCGCCGATGAGCAGTTCTTC
CDR3aa: CASSGVWAADEQFF

d_gene: TRBD2
abundance: -
j_gene: TRBJ2-7
v_gene: TRBV7-3
CDR3nt: TGTGCCAGCAGCTTCTCCAGCGGGAGGGACCAGTACTTC
CDR3aa: CASSFSSGRDQYF

d_gene: -
abundance: -
j_gene: TRBJ2-7
v_gene: TRBV9
CDR3nt: TGTGCCAGCAGCGTAGAGATGGGCGGCTACTACGAGCAGTACTTC
CDR3aa: CASSVEMGGYYEQYF

d_gene: -
abundance: -
j_gene: TRBJ2-7
v_gene: TRBV10-1
CDR3nt: TGCGCCAGCAGTGAGGGGGACACCTCCTACGAGCAGTACTTC
CDR3aa: CASSEGDTSYEQYF

d_gene: -
abundance: -
j_gene: TRBJ1-1
v_gene: TRBV10-3
CDR3nt: TGTGCCATCAGTGGGACCCAGCCAGCAGCTTTCTTT
CDR3aa: CAISGTQPAAFF

d_gene: TRBD1
abundance: -
j_gene: TRBJ1-1
v_gene: TRBV29-1
CDR3nt: TGCAGCGCCGTCAGGGGGCCTCAAACTGAAGCTTTCTTT
CDR3aa: CSAVRGPQTEAFF

d_gene: TRBD2
abundance: -
j_gene: TRBJ2-1
v_gene: TRBV5-4
CDR3nt: TGTGCCAGCAGCCCACCCCCGACTAGCGGGAGGTACAATGAGCAGTTCTTC
CDR3aa: CASSPPPTSGRYNEQFF

d_gene: -
abundance: -
j_gene: TRBJ2-1
v_gene: TRBV4-1
CDR3nt: TGCGCCAGCAGCCAAGTGTTCCGGGAGAATGAGCAGTTCTTC
CDR3aa: CASSQVFRENEQFF

d_gene: TRBD1
abundance: -
j_gene: TRBJ1-1
v_gene: TRBV2
CDR3nt: TGTGCCAGCCGTCAGGGACAGCAGACGAAAGCTTTCTTT
CDR3aa: CASRQGQQTKAFF

d_gene: TRBD1
abundance: -
j_gene: TRBJ1-2
v_gene: TRBV7-6
CDR3nt: TGTGCCAGCAGCTTAGGACAGGGCCTTGGCTACACCTTC
CDR3aa: CASSLGQGLGYTF

d_gene: -
abundance: -
j_gene: TRBJ1-2
v_gene: TRBV4-1
CDR3nt: TGCGCCAGCAGCCCGTTGGGGTCAGGACATCGTGGCTACACCTTC
CDR3aa: CASSPLGSGHRGYTF

d_gene: -
abundance: -
j_gene: TRBJ2-1
v_gene: TRBV18
CDR3nt: TGTGCCAGCTCACCCTTCTCCTACAATGAGCAGTTCTTC
CDR3aa: CASSPFSYNEQFF

d_gene: -
abundance: once
j_gene: TRBJ1-4
v_gene: TRBV30
CDR3nt: TGTGCCTGTAGGGCCGCAACTAATGAAAAACTGTTTTTT
CDR3aa: CACRAATNEKLFF

d_gene: TRBD1
abundance: -
j_gene: TRBJ1-1
v_gene: TRBV6-5
CDR3nt: TGTGCCAGCAGTTCCCAACAGGGGGGGAACACTGAAGCTTTCTTT
CDR3aa: CASSSQQGGNTEAFF

d_gene: TRBD2
abundance: -
j_gene: TRBJ2-1
v_gene: TRBV5-3
CDR3nt: TGTGCCAGAAGCTCGAGACTAGCGGGGGGATGGAACTACAATGAGCAGTTCTTC
CDR3aa: CARSSRLAGGWNYNEQFF

d_gene: TRBD2
abundance: -
j_gene: TRBJ2-1
v_gene: TRBV11-3
CDR3nt: TGTGCCAGCAGCTTTACTAGCGGGGGGTACAATGAGCAGTTCTTC
CDR3aa: CASSFTSGGYNEQFF

d_gene: -
abundance: -
j_gene: TRBJ1-5
v_gene: TRBV6-6
CDR3nt: TGTGCCAGCGGAGGAGAGCTGAATCAGCCCCAGCATTTT
CDR3aa: CASGGELNQPQHF

d_gene: -
abundance: -
j_gene: TRBJ2-1
v_gene: TRBV11-2
CDR3nt: TGTGCCAGCAGCAGCCAAGCGGGACAGGACTACAATGAGCAGTTCTTC
CDR3aa: CASSSQAGQDYNEQFF

d_gene: TRBD2
abundance: -
j_gene: TRBJ2-3
v_gene: TRBV7-3
CDR3nt: TGTGCCAGCAGCTCCCCGGGACTAGCGGGAATAATTGATACGCAGTATTTT
CDR3aa: CASSSPGLAGIIDTQYF

d_gene: TRBD2
abundance: once
j_gene: TRBJ2-5
v_gene: TRBV6-5
CDR3nt: TGTGCCAGCATCCAGACTAGCGGGAGAGGGACCCAGTACTTC
CDR3aa: CASIQTSGRGTQYF

d_gene: TRBD1
abundance: -
j_gene: TRBJ2-3
v_gene: TRBV6-5
CDR3nt: TGTGCCAGCAGACGGGACAGGGAGGCTACGCAGTATTTT
CDR3aa: CASRRDREATQYF

d_gene: TRBD2
abundance: -
j_gene: TRBJ2-2
v_gene: TRBV4-2
CDR3nt: TGTGCCAGCAGCCTACCGGGAGGCGGTGGCACCGGGGAGCTGTTTTTT
CDR3aa: CASSLPGGGGTGELFF

d_gene: -
abundance: -
j_gene: TRBJ1-4
v_gene: TRBV13
CDR3nt: TGTGCCAGCAGCTTCCGGGTCCCAACTAATGAAAAACTGTTTTTT
CDR3aa: CASSFRVPTNEKLFF

d_gene: -
abundance: -
j_gene: TRBJ1-5
v_gene: TRBV4-2
CDR3nt: TGTGCCAGCAGCCAGGGCCTAAGGGAGGGCACCAATCAGCCCCAGCATTTT
CDR3aa: CASSQGLREGTNQPQHF

d_gene: TRBD1
abundance: -
j_gene: TRBJ1-2
v_gene: TRBV2
CDR3nt: TGTGCCAGCAGCTCCGGACAGGTGTTTGGCTACACCTTC
CDR3aa: CASSSGQVFGYTF

d_gene: -
abundance: -
j_gene: TRBJ1-1
v_gene: TRBV14
CDR3nt: TGTGCCAGCAGCCAAGACCGGTCGGCTGAAGCTTTCTTT
CDR3aa: CASSQDRSAEAFF

d_gene: TRBD2
abundance: -
j_gene: TRBJ2-2
v_gene: TRBV19
CDR3nt: TGTGCCAGTAGTATAGATCTTATTGGGAGGGTGAACACCGGGGAGCTGTTTTTT
CDR3aa: CASSIDLIGRVNTGELFF

d_gene: -
abundance: -
j_gene: TRBJ2-3
v_gene: TRBV7-8
CDR3nt: TGTGCCAGCAGCTTAGCGGGGGGTGCAGATACGCAGTATTTT
CDR3aa: CASSLAGGADTQYF

d_gene: -
abundance: -
j_gene: TRBJ2-1
v_gene: TRBV7-9
CDR3nt: TGTGCCAGCAGCCCCTTGAGAGGGCCTGGGAAATACAATGAGCAGTTCTTC
CDR3aa: CASSPLRGPGKYNEQFF

d_gene: TRBD2
abundance: -
j_gene: TRBJ2-1
v_gene: TRBV7-3
CDR3nt: TGTGCCAGCAGCTCCCAGGGTCTAGCGGGGGGGTACAATGAGCAGTTCTTC
CDR3aa: CASSSQGLAGGYNEQFF

d_gene: TRBD1
abundance: -
j_gene: TRBJ1-5
v_gene: TRBV4-2
CDR3nt: TGTGCCAGCAGCCAGGGGACCCAGGGGGGGGGAAGCAATCAGCCCCAGCATTTT
CDR3aa: CASSQGTQGGGSNQPQHF

d_gene: TRBD2
abundance: once
j_gene: TRBJ2-1
v_gene: TRBV19
CDR3nt: TGTGCCAGTAGTATAATTGGGACTAGCGGGGGTCTACGGCATGAGCAGTTCTTC
CDR3aa: CASSIIGTSGGLRHEQFF

d_gene: -
abundance: -
j_gene: TRBJ1-1
v_gene: TRBV4-2
CDR3nt: TGTGCCAGCAGCCCGACTGTACAGGGTAACACTGAAGCTTTCTTT
CDR3aa: CASSPTVQGNTEAFF

d_gene: -
abundance: -
j_gene: TRBJ2-7
v_gene: TRBV13
CDR3nt: TGTGCCAGCAGCTTCCGACCGGGACTGCAGAACGAGCAGTACTTC
CDR3aa: CASSFRPGLQNEQYF